What follows is one T cell receptor (beta chain) and its context. This entry comes from a study of OX40 agonist ivuxolimab in advanced cancers. Germline CDR1 reads MDHEN; CDR2 reads SYDVKM. The CDR3 length is 14 residues. The V and J ends lost 3 bases and 2 bases respectively, with 9 bases between them. Measured with immunoSEQ multiplex PCR; TCRdb has only the in-frame clones, and not every one. The repertoire includes under 65,000 clones, approximately 90% of them detected once, and about 0.46% sits in the top ten. Here the sequenced sample was CD4+ or CD8+ T cells sorted from blood, taken in a trial of the OX40 agonist ivuxolimab. This receptor was obtained from an adult with an advanced solid tumor such as melanoma, head and neck, liver or kidney cancer. The genes are TRBV28 and TRBJ2-3; a possible D gene is TRBD1 (6 bases). The CDR3 sequence: CASSFGGFTDTQYF. CDR3 DNA: TGTGCCAGCAGTTTTGGGGGCTTCACAGATACGCAGTATTTT.